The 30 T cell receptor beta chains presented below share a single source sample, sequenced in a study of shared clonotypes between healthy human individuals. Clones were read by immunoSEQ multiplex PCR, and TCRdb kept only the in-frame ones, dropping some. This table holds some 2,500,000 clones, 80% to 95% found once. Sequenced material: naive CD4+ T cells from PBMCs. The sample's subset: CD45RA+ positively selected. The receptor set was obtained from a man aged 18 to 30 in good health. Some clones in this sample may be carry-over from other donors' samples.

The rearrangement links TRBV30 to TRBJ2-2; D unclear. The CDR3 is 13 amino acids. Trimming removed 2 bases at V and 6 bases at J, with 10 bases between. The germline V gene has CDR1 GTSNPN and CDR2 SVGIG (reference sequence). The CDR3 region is CAWSPNYSGELFF. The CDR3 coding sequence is TGTGCCTGGAGTCCGAATTACTCCGGGGAGCTGTTTTTT. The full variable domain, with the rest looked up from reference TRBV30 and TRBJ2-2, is SQTIHQWPATLVQPVGSPLSLECTVEGTSNPNLYWYRQAAGRGLQLLFYSVGIGQISSEVPQNLSASRPQDRQFILSSKKLLLSDSGFYLCAWSPNYSGELFFGEGSRLTVL.

CDR3 protein: CASRTGTGSYNEQFF. The CDR3 DNA is TGTGCCAGCAGGACCGGGACAGGGTCTTACAATGAGCAGTTCTTC. The chain is built from TRBV2 and TRBJ2-1, with 9 bases that match TRBD1. The ends lost 6 bases at V and 4 bases at J; junction bases unmatched: 7. Looked up from germline, CDR1 is SNHLY and CDR2 is FYNNEI. This CDR3 spans 15 amino acids.

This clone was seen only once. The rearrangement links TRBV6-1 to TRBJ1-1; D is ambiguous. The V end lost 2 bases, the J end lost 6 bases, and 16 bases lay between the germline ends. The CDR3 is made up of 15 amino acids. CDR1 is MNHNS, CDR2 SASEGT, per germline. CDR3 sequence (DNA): TGTGCCAGCAGTGAATATTTTGTTTGGCGGCCTGAAGCTTTCTTT. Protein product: CASSEYFVWRPEAFF.

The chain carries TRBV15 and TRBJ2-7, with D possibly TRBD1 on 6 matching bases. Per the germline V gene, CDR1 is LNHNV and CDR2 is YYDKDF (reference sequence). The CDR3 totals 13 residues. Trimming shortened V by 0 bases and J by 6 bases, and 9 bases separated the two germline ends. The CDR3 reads CATSRDPRGEQYF. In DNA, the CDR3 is TGTGCCACCAGCAGAGACCCCAGGGGCGAGCAGTACTTC.

DNA for the CDR3: TGTGCCAGCAGCCCTACTCCGTCCAGGGCCAATGGCTACACCTTC. Translated, it gives CASSPTPSRANGYTF. This rearrangement joins TRBV5-6 to TRBJ1-2; D perhaps matches TRBD1 (5 bases). The germline V gene encodes CDR1 SGHDT and CDR2 YYEEEE. This CDR3 contains 15 residues. V was shortened by 4 bases and J by 6 bases, with 19 bases between the two germline ends. Variable domain in full (rest from reference TRBV5-6 and TRBJ1-2): DAGVTQSPTHLIKTRGQQVTLRCSPKSGHDTVSWYQQALGQGPQFIFQYYEEEERQRGNFPDRFSGHQFPNYSSELNVNALLLGDSALYLCASSPTPSRANGYTFGSGTRLTVV.

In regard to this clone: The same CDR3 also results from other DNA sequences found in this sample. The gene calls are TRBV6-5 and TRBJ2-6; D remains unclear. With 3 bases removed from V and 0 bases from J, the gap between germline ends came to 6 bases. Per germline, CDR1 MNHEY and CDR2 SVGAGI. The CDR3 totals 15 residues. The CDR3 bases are TGTGCCAGCAGTTATTCTTACTCTGGGGCCAACGTCCTGACTTTC. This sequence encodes CASSYSYSGANVLTF.

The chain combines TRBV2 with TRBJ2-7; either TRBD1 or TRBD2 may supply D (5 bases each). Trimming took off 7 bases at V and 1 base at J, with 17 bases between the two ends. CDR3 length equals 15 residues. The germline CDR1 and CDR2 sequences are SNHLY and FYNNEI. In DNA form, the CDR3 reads TGTGCCAGCATAGGGGCCGGGACGGCTTCCTACGAGCAGTACTTC. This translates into CASIGAGTASYEQYF.

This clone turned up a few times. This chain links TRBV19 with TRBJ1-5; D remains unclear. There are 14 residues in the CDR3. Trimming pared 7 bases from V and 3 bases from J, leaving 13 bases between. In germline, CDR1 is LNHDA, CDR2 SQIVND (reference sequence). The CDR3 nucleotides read TGTGCCAGTAATCCTGGACTAGACAATCAGCCCCAGCATTTT. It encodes CASNPGLDNQPQHF.

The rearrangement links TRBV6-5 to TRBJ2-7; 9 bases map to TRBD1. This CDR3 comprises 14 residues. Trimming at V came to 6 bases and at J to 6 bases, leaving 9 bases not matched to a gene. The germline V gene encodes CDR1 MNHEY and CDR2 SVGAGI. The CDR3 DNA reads TGTGCCAGCAGGTTAACGGGACAGGGTATCGAGCAGTACTTC. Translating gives CASRLTGQGIEQYF.

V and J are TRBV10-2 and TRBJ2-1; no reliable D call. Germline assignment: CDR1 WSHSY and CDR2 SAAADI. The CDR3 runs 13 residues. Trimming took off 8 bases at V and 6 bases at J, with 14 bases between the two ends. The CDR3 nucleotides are TGCGCCAGCGTAACAAATAGAGGCAATGAGCAGTTCTTC. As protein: CASVTNRGNEQFF.

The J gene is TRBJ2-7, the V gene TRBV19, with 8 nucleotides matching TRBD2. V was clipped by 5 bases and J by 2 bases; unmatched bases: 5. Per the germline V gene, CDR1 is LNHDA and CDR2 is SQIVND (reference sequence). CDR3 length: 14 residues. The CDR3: CASSPSGLTYEQYF. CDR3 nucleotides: TGTGCCAGTAGTCCTAGCGGGTTGACCTACGAGCAGTACTTC.

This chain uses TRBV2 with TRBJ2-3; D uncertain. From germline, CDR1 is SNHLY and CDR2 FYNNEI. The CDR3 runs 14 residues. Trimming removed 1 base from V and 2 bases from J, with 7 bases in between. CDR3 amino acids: CASSEDRYTDTQYF. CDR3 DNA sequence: TGTGCCAGCAGTGAAGACCGATACACAGATACGCAGTATTTT.

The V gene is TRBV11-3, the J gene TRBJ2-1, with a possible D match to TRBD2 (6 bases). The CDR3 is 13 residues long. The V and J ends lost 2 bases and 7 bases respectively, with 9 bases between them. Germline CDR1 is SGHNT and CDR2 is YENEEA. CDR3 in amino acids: CASSLIGGNEQFF. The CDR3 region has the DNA TGTGCCAGCAGCTTAATTGGAGGGAATGAGCAGTTCTTC.

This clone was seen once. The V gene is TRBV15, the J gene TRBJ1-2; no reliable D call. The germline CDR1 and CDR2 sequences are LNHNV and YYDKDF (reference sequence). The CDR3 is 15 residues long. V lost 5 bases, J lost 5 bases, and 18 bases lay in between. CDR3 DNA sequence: TGTGCCACCAGCCCAGGTCGTCCCGAGATATATGGCTACACCTTC. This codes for CATSPGRPEIYGYTF.

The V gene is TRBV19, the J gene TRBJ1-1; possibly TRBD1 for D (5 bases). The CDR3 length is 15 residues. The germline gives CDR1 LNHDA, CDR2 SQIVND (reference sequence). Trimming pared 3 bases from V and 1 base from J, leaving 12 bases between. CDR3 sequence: CASSMGWDGNTEAFF. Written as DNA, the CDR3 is TGTGCCAGTAGTATGGGCTGGGACGGGAACACTGAAGCTTTCTTT.

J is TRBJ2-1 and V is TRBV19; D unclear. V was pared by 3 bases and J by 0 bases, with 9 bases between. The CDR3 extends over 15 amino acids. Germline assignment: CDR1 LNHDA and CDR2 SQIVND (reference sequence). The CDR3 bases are TGTGCCAGTAGTATGGTCAGGAGCTCCTACAATGAGCAGTTCTTC. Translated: CASSMVRSSYNEQFF.

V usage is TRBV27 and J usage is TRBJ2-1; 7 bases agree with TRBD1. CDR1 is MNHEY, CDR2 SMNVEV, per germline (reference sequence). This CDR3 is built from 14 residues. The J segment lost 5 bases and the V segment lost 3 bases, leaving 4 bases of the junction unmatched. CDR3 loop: CASSFDRVNNEQFF. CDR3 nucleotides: TGTGCCAGCAGTTTTGACAGGGTTAACAATGAGCAGTTCTTC.

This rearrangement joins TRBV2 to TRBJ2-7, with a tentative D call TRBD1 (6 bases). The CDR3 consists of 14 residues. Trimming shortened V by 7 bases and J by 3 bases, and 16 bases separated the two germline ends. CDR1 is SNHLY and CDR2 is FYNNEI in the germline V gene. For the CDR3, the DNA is TGTGCCAGCACCAGGGGCCCTGACTTCTACGAGCAGTACTTC. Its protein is CASTRGPDFYEQYF.

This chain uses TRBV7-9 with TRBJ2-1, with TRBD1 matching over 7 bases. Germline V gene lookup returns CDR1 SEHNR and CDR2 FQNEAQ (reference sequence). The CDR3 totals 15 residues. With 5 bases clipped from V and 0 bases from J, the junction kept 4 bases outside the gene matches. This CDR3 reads CASSQRQGSYNEQFF. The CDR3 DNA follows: TGTGCCAGCAGCCAGAGACAGGGCTCCTACAATGAGCAGTTCTTC.

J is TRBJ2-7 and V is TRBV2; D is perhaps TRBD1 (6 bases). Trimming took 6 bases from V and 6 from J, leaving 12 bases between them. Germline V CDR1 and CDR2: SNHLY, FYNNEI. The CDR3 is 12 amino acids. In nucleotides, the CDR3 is TGTGCCAGCAGCTATACAGGGATCGAGCAGTACTTC. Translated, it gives CASSYTGIEQYF.

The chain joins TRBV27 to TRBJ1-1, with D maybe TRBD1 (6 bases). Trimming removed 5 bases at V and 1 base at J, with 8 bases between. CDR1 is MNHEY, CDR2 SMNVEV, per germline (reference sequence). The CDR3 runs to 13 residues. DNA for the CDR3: TGTGCCAGCAGTCAGACAGGGAACACTGAAGCTTTCTTT. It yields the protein CASSQTGNTEAFF.

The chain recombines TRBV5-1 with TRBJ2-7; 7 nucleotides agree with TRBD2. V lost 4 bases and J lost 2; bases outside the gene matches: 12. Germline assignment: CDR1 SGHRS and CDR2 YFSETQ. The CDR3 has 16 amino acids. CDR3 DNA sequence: TGCGCCAGCAGCCCGGGGGGACGGCCAGGACCCTACGAGCAGTACTTC. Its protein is CASSPGGRPGPYEQYF.

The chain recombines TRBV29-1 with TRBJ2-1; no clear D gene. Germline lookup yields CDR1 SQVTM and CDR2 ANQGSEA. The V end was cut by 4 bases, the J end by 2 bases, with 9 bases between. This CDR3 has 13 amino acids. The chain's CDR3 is CSVVTVAYNEQFF. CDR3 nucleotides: TGCAGCGTTGTCACGGTAGCCTACAATGAGCAGTTCTTC.

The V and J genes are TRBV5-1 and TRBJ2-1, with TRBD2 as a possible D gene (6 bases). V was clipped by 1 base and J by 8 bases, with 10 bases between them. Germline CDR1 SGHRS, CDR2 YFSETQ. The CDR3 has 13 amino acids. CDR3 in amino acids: CASSLRGLDEQFF. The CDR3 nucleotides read TGCGCCAGCAGCTTGCGGGGGTTGGATGAGCAGTTCTTC.

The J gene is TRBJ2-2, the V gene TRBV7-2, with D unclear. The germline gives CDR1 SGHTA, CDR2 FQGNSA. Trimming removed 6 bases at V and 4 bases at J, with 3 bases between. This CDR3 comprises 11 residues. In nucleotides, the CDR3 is TGTGCCAGCAGAGCCACCGGGGAGCTGTTTTTT. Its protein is CASRATGELFF. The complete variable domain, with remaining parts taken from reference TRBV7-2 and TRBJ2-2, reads GAGVSQSPSNKVTEKGKDVELRCDPISGHTALYWYRQSLGQGLEFLIYFQGNSAPDKSGLPSDRFSAERTGGSVSTLTIQRTQQEDSAVYLCASRATGELFFGEGSRLTVL.

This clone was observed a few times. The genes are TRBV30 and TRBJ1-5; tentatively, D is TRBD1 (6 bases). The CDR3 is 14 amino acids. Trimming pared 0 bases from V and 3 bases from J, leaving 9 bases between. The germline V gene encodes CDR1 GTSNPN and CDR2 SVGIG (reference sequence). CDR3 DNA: TGTGCCTGGAGTGTCGGACAGCTCAATCAGCCCCAGCATTTT. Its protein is CAWSVGQLNQPQHF.

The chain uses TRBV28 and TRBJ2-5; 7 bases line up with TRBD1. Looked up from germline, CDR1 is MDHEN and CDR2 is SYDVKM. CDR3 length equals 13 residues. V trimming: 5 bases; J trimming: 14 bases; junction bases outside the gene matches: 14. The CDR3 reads CASSPTPDRHYYF. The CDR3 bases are TGTGCCAGCAGTCCAACCCCGGACAGGCATTACTACTTC.

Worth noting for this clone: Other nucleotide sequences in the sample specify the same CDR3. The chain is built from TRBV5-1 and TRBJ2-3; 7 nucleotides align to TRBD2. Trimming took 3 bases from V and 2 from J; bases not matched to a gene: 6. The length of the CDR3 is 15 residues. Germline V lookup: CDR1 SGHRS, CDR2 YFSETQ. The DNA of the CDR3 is TGCGCCAGCAGCTCTGGCGGGAGATCCACAGATACGCAGTATTTT. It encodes CASSSGGRSTDTQYF.

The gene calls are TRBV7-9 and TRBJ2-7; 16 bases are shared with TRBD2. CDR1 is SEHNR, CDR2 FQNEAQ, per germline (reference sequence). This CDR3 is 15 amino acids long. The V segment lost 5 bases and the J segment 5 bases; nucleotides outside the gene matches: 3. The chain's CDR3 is CASSQGTSGRDEQYF. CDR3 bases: TGTGCCAGCAGCCAAGGGACTAGCGGGAGGGACGAGCAGTACTTC.

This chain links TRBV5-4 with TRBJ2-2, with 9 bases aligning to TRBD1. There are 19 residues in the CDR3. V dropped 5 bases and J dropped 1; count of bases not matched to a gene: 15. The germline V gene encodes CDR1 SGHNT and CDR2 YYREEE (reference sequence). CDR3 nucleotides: TGTGCCAGCAGTTCGGACAGGGGTGATCCCCAGCGGAACACCGGGGAGCTGTTTTTT. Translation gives CASSSDRGDPQRNTGELFF.